This entry lists 18 T cell receptor beta chains sequenced from one sample in a study of early T cells in non-severe SARS-CoV-2 infection. TCRdb analysed the 5' RACE reads with MiXCR anew, one entry per CDR3 protein. The sample consists of tens of thousands of distinct CDR3 sequences, 6.5% of them appearing once. The sequenced sample was whole blood, obtained at baseline. These receptors were taken from an adult who was a healthcare worker with PCR-confirmed SARS-CoV-2 infection or an uninfected control (not recorded which).

This clonotype has ten or more counts. The V call is TRBV28, the J call TRBJ1-3; 7 bases align to TRBD1. V was clipped by 3 bases and J by 3 bases; unmatched bases: 2. The CDR3 length is 14 residues. CDR1 and CDR2 from the germline V gene are MDHEN and SYDVKM. The CDR3 coding sequence is TGTGCCAGCAGTTTCGACAGGGTTGGAAACACCATATATTTT. Amino acid sequence: CASSFDRVGNTIYF.

This clonotype has just a few counts. The chain is built from TRBV7-6 and TRBJ1-1; 8 nucleotides line up with TRBD1. Germline V CDR1 and CDR2: SGHVS, FNYEAQ. Trimming at V came to 5 bases and at J to 2 bases, leaving 4 bases not matched to a gene. This CDR3 has 14 amino acids. CDR3 loop: CASSNRGTNTEAFF. Here the CDR3 DNA reads TGTGCCAGCAGCAACAGGGGGACAAACACTGAAGCTTTCTTT.

This clonotype was observed many times. The chain uses TRBV5-1 and TRBJ2-2; D may be TRBD1 (6 bases). Germline V gene data show CDR1 as SGHRS and CDR2 as YFSETQ. The ends were cut back, 0 bases at V and 1 base at J, with 10 bases in the middle. This CDR3 has 16 amino acids. The CDR3, as DNA: TGCGCCAGCAGCTTGGCATCAGGGGAGAACACCGGGGAGCTGTTTTTT. Its translation is CASSLASGENTGELFF.

This clonotype was seen a single time. CDR3 amino acids: CASSFTGATNQPQHF. Written as DNA, the CDR3 is TGCGCCAGCAGCTTTACAGGGGCCACCAATCAGCCCCAGCATTTT. The chain is built from TRBV5-1 and TRBJ1-5; TRBD1 agrees at 7 bases. Germline CDR1 SGHRS, CDR2 YFSETQ. Trimming took 2 bases from V and 3 from J; bases not matched to a gene: 5. The length of the CDR3 is 15 residues.

This clonotype was counted a few times. The V and J genes are TRBV12-3 or TRBV12-4 and TRBJ1-2; perhaps TRBD1 as D (5 bases). This CDR3 has 12 residues. V was trimmed by 5 bases and J by 4 bases, leaving 8 bases between them. The CDR3, as DNA: TGTGCCAGCAGTCAAGACAGCTATGGCTACACCTTC. Its translation is CASSQDSYGYTF.

The V gene is TRBV6-2 or TRBV6-3, the J gene TRBJ2-1, with TRBD2 matching over 10 bases. The CDR3 consists of 14 residues. The germline CDR1 and CDR2 sequences are MNHEY and SVGEGT. The V gene end was trimmed by 5 bases and the J gene end by 6 bases; junction bases not matched to a gene: 4. The CDR3 nucleotides read TGTGCCAGCAGTCTAGCGGGGGTCATCAATGAGCAGTTCTTC. Protein: CASSLAGVINEQFF.

In this sample, this clonotype turned up a few times. The rearrangement joins TRBV2 to TRBJ2-1; TRBD1 agrees at 12 bases. CDR3 length equals 18 residues. The J segment lost 2 bases and the V segment lost 6 bases, leaving 11 bases of the junction unmatched. Germline CDR1 and CDR2: SNHLY and FYNNEI. The CDR3 spells CASRAGTGGTLPYNEQFF. CDR3 nucleotide sequence: TGTGCCAGCAGGGCCGGGACAGGGGGCACCCTGCCCTACAATGAGCAGTTCTTC.

This clonotype was counted at least ten times. The gene calls are TRBV12-3 or TRBV12-4 and TRBJ2-1; 10 bases align to TRBD2. V lost 5 bases, J lost 6 bases, and 1 base stayed unmatched. The length of the CDR3 is 13 residues. The CDR3 DNA is TGTGCCAGCAGTAGCGGGGGGGCCAATGAGCAGTTCTTC. The encoded protein is CASSSGGANEQFF.

The chain recombines TRBV27 with TRBJ2-7; perhaps TRBD2 as D (5 bases). The length of the CDR3 is 14 residues. V was trimmed by 5 bases and J by 0 bases, leaving 11 bases between them. In germline, CDR1 is MNHEY, CDR2 SMNVEV (reference sequence). The CDR3 DNA sequence: TGTGCCAGCAGTGGACTTTTAAGCTCCTACGAGCAGTACTTC. Translation: CASSGLLSSYEQYF.

Only a few counts were recorded for this clonotype. The CDR3, as DNA: TGTGCCAGCAGTCTATCATCCCGAGAAATCGTGGAGACCCAGTACTTC. Protein product: CASSLSSREIVETQYF. This chain connects TRBV6-2 or TRBV6-3 to TRBJ2-5; no reliable D call. The V gene lost 5 bases and the J gene lost 5 bases, with 21 bases spanning the gap. In germline, CDR1 is MNHEY, CDR2 SVGEGT. CDR3 length equals 16 residues.

This clonotype was seen at least ten times. The chain joins TRBV5-5 to TRBJ1-2; D not resolved. Per germline, CDR1 SGHKS and CDR2 YYEKEE (reference sequence). There are 13 residues in the CDR3. V shed 0 bases and J shed 5 bases, with 8 bases lying between them. The CDR3 reads CASSLAGEYGYTF. CDR3 bases: TGTGCCAGCAGCTTGGCTGGGGAGTATGGCTACACCTTC.

The table lists this clonotype with a few counts. The chain uses TRBV6-6 and TRBJ2-1, with 11 bases identical to TRBD2. After removal of 8 bases from V and 8 bases from J, the junction contained 2 bases not matched to a gene. The CDR3 loop spans 12 amino acids. Germline lookup yields CDR1 MNHNY and CDR2 SVGAGI (reference sequence). The CDR3 here is CASLAGGDEQFF. CDR3 nucleotides: TGTGCCAGCCTAGCGGGGGGCGATGAGCAGTTCTTC.

This clonotype has ten or more counts. This chain's CDR3 is CATSDIRTTDTQYF. The CDR3 region has the DNA TGTGCCACCAGTGATATTCGGACCACAGATACGCAGTATTTT. This chain uses TRBV24-1 with TRBJ2-3; the D is unclear. This CDR3 is built from 14 residues. Germline-derived CDR1 and CDR2 are KGHDR and SFDVKD. V lost 3 bases, J lost 2 bases, and 8 bases lay in between.

This clonotype was counted ten times or more. The gene calls are TRBV7-2 and TRBJ2-7; D ambiguous. This CDR3 region has 15 residues. Germline V gene data show CDR1 as SGHTA and CDR2 as FQGNSA. Trimming left V 5 bases short and J 5 bases short, with 19 bases between. Written as DNA, the CDR3 is TGTGCCAGCAGCCCGCGAACATTTCCTATCGACGAGCAGTACTTC. As protein: CASSPRTFPIDEQYF.

This clonotype was recorded at least ten times. Here the CDR3 DNA reads TGTGCCAGTAGTATGAAGTGGAATTCACCCCTCCACTTT. Its translation: CASSMKWNSPLHF. The genes are TRBV19 and TRBJ1-6; D remains ambiguous. Germline V lookup: CDR1 LNHDA, CDR2 SQIVND (reference sequence). Trimming removed 3 bases from V and 7 bases from J, with 7 bases in between. The CDR3 loop spans 13 amino acids. The whole variable domain, filled in from reference TRBV19 and TRBJ1-6, reads DGGITQSPKYLFRKEGQNVTLSCEQNLNHDAMYWYRQDPGQGLRLIYYSQIVNDFQKGDIAEGYSVSREKKESFPLTVTSAQKNPTAFYLCASSMKWNSPLHFGNGTRLTVT.

This clonotype has a count of ten or more. This sequence joins TRBV11-2 and TRBJ2-3; a weak D match, TRBD1 (6 bases). The CDR3 runs 15 residues. V was shortened by 2 bases and J by 7 bases, with 16 bases between the two germline ends. CDR1 SGHAT and CDR2 FQNNGV come from the germline V gene. The CDR3, as DNA: TGTGCCAGCAGCTTAACGGACAGAAGAGCTAATACGCAGTATTTT. Its translation: CASSLTDRRANTQYF.

This clonotype has only a few counts. The J gene is TRBJ2-5, the V gene TRBV2; D call uncertain. The CDR3 extends over 11 amino acids. Germline V lookup: CDR1 SNHLY, CDR2 FYNNEI. V was pared by 7 bases and J by 5 bases, with 8 bases between. As DNA, the CDR3 is TGTGCCAGCATCCTGCTGGAGACCCAGTACTTC. Protein product: CASILLETQYF.

This clonotype was counted many times. The rearrangement joins TRBV6-5 to TRBJ2-7; possibly TRBD1 for D (6 bases). The CDR3 consists of 15 residues. Germline V gives CDR1 MNHEY, CDR2 SVGAGI. V shed 6 bases and J shed 2 bases, with 17 bases lying between them. CDR3 loop: CASRYTGMGTYEQYF. CDR3 DNA sequence: TGTGCCAGCAGATACACAGGGATGGGGACCTACGAGCAGTACTTC.